What follows is one TCR beta chain and its context. This clonotype was seen only a few times. It has no known antigen specificity. It has no much larger one-base neighbor in the sample; base qualities were not kept. The library was built by means of RT-PCR. Sequencing took place on a NextSeq 550. Using fastp at Q25 and MiXCR, TCRdb reprocessed the public reads and kept productive beta chains. Every distinct CDR3 protein forms one entry, paired with its most common genes and DNA. Here the sample has fewer than 15,000 distinct CDR3 sequences; approximately 26% occur a single time. The ten largest make up approximately 55% of the sample. The source of the sample is a study of patients and donors after allogeneic stem cell transplantation (dated by TCRdb to about 2020). The germline V gene gives CDR1 as SGHRS and CDR2 as YFSETQ. V is clipped by 4 bases and J by 7 bases, and the sequence between their germline boundaries is 17 bases long. The CDR3, from cysteine to phenylalanine, totals 14 residues. The sequence is cut down to CDR3 DNA, 42 bases in frame from base 1.

The chain is encoded by TRBV5-1 joined to TRBJ1-1; no D gene is confidently identified. Sequenced input: blood, either unsorted or a sorted T cell fraction (not recorded which). This sequence was found in a human donor who was either an allogeneic HSCT recipient or a stem cell or donor lymphocyte infusion donor (not recorded which). It is not recorded whose cells these are; they may come from a transplant donor. The CDR3 protein is CASSEESLPGEAFF. The sequenced DNA is TGCGCCAGCAGCGAAGAATCCCTCCCGGGTGAAGCTTTCTTT.